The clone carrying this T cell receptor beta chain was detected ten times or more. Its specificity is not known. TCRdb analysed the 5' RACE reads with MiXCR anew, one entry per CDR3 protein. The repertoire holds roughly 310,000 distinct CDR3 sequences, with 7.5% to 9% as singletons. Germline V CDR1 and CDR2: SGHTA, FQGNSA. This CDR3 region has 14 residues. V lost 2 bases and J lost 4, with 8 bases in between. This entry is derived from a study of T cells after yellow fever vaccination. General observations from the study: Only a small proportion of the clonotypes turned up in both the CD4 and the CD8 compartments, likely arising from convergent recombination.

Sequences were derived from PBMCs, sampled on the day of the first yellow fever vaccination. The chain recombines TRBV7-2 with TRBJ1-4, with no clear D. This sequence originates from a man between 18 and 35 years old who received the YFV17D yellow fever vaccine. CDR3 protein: CASSLSWINEKLFF. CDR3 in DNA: TGTGCCAGCAGCTTATCGTGGATTAATGAAAAACTGTTTTTT. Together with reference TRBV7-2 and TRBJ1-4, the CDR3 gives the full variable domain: GAGVSQSPSNKVTEKGKDVELRCDPISGHTALYWYRQSLGQGLEFLIYFQGNSAPDKSGLPSDRFSAERTGGSVSTLTIQRTQQEDSAVYLCASSLSWINEKLFFGSGTQLSVL.